Listed here are 14 T cell receptor beta chains from one sample, sequenced in a study of cytomegalovirus exposure and HLA in healthy donors. The study ran its PCR with 60 Vbeta and 13 Jbeta primers. The assay was immunoSEQ multiplex PCR, and TCRdb's table has in-frame clones only and misses some. The sample gives some 90,000 clones, 76% of which show up once; just over 3% is in the top ten. The source material was PBMCs. The receptor set was obtained from a man aged 35 to 55 in good health and CMV-seronegative.

This chain joins TRBV4-2 and TRBJ2-7, with a weak D call TRBD1 (6 bases). The germline V gene has CDR1 LGHNA and CDR2 YNFKEQ. This CDR3 is built from 12 residues. Trimming cost V 5 bases and J 12 bases, with 17 bases left between them. This CDR3 reads CASSGRGRAPYF. CDR3 bases: TGTGCCAGCAGCGGCAGGGGACGAGCGCCGTACTTC.

CDR3 nucleotide sequence: TGCGCCAGCACTAAGCAACAGGGGGATACGCAGTATTTT. Translation gives CASTKQQGDTQYF. The chain has TRBV4-1 and TRBJ2-3, with 7 nucleotides matching TRBD1. V was pared by 7 bases and J by 6 bases, with 7 bases of the junction left unmatched. The CDR3 is made up of 13 amino acids. The V gene's germline CDR1 is MGHRA and CDR2 YSYEKL.

Comments on this clone: A read error may account for a junction end that differs from germline. The chain combines TRBV11-1 with TRBJ1-4, with TRBD1 matching 8 bases. The CDR3 has 15 residues. Germline V gene lookup returns CDR1 SGHAT and CDR2 FQDESV (reference sequence). The CDR3 loop reads CASSAGTGRNEKLLF. For the CDR3, the DNA is TGTGCCAGCAGCGCCGGGACAGGCCGTAATGAAAAACTGCTTTTT.

This chain joins TRBV4-1 and TRBJ1-2, with 9 bases identical to TRBD1. The CDR3 sequence is 14 residues long. After removal of 3 bases from V and 4 bases from J, the junction contained 3 bases not matched to a gene. CDR1 MGHRA and CDR2 YSYEKL come from the germline V gene. The CDR3: CASSQDRGAYGYTF. The CDR3 DNA reads TGCGCCAGCAGCCAGGACAGGGGAGCCTATGGCTACACCTTC.

The chain recombines TRBV30 with TRBJ2-4; 8 bases are a match to TRBD1. CDR1 and CDR2 (germline): GTSNPN, SVGIG (reference sequence). The V segment lost 0 bases and the J segment 3 bases; nucleotides outside the gene matches: 7. This CDR3 comprises 16 residues. The CDR3 region is CAWSVPRTGSKNIQYF. The DNA of the CDR3 is TGTGCCTGGAGTGTCCCCAGGACAGGGAGCAAAAACATTCAGTACTTC.

V gene TRBV21-1 combines with J gene TRBJ2-2; the D call in the table, TRBD1, was not verified against the DNA. TRBV21-1 is deemed a pseudogene. CDR3 size: 17 residues. The CDR3 coding sequence is TGTGCCAGCAACCTTCCGGGCGGGACAGGGGGGACCGGGGAGCTGTTTTTT. This sequence encodes CASNLPGGTGGTGELFF.

The gene calls are TRBV5-4 and TRBJ1-1; 8 bases align to TRBD1. The CDR3 has 14 amino acids. V was clipped by 4 bases and J by 4 bases; unmatched bases: 6. Germline V gene sequence: CDR1 SGHNT, CDR2 YYREEE (reference sequence). This CDR3 is CASSKDRVVTEAFF. The CDR3 DNA follows: TGTGCCAGCAGCAAGGACAGGGTAGTCACTGAAGCTTTCTTT.

The gene calls are TRBV9 and TRBJ1-2, with TRBD1 matching over 7 bases. Germline lookup yields CDR1 SGDLS and CDR2 YYNGEE. This CDR3 region has 15 residues. V lost 3 bases and J lost 8; bases outside the gene matches: 13. CDR3 in DNA: TGTGCCAGCAGCGCTCGACAGGGATCGACGGGCGGCTACACCTTC. This encodes CASSARQGSTGGYTF.

The CDR3 DNA sequence: TGTGCCAGCAGTGGTCTAGCTTACAATGAGCAGTTCTTC. Amino acids: CASSGLAYNEQFF. The rearrangement joins TRBV2 to TRBJ2-1; possible D gene TRBD2, 5 bases. The CDR3 loop spans 13 amino acids. Germline values: CDR1 SNHLY, CDR2 FYNNEI. Trimming shortened V by 4 bases and J by 4 bases, and 8 bases separated the two germline ends. The entire variable domain, with the rest obtained from reference TRBV2 and TRBJ2-1, is as follows: EPEVTQTPSHQVTQMGQEVILRCVPISNHLYFYWYRQILGQKVEFLVSFYNNEISEKSEIFDDQFSVERPDGSNFTLKIRSTKLEDSAMYFCASSGLAYNEQFFGPGTRLTVL.

This chain links TRBV2 with TRBJ2-5, with a tentative D call TRBD1 (5 bases). V lost 4 bases and J 12 bases, leaving 15 bases between the germline ends. The CDR3 totals 12 residues. CDR1 is SNHLY and CDR2 is FYNNEI in the germline V gene. In DNA, the CDR3 is TGTGCCAGCAGTGGAGAGGACATCGTCAAGTACTTC. Its translation is CASSGEDIVKYF.

This chain connects TRBV18 to TRBJ1-5; D is possibly TRBD1 (6 bases). Germline values: CDR1 KGHSH, CDR2 LQKENI. V lost 4 bases and J lost 4, with 32 bases in between. The CDR3 sequence is 21 residues long. CDR3 bases: TGTGCCAGCTCACTTTCTGTCCTCAGGACAGCCACCCATTCGGGAAATCAGCCCCAGCATTTT. As protein: CASSLSVLRTATHSGNQPQHF.

In this sample, this clone turned up a few times. The rearrangement joins TRBV9 to TRBJ1-6; no definite D call. CDR1 and CDR2 from the germline V gene are SGDLS and YYNGEE. V shed 4 bases and J shed 3 bases, with 14 bases lying between them. There are 16 residues in the CDR3. The chain's CDR3 is CASSPTTTNYNSPLHF. CDR3 coding DNA: TGTGCCAGCAGCCCTACGACAACGAACTATAATTCACCCCTCCACTTT.

The genes are TRBV6-6 and TRBJ2-1; D perhaps matches TRBD1 (5 bases). V lost 5 bases, J lost 0 bases, and 11 bases lay in between. Per the germline V gene, CDR1 is MNHNY and CDR2 is SVGAGI (reference sequence). CDR3 length: 15 amino acids. DNA for the CDR3: TGTGCCAGCAGTCCTGACAGCAGCTCCTACAATGAGCAGTTCTTC. Amino acid sequence: CASSPDSSSYNEQFF.

This clone occurred once. The V gene is TRBV5-4, the J gene TRBJ2-7, with TRBD1 identical over 8 bases. Germline V gene data show CDR1 as SGHNT and CDR2 as YYREEE (reference sequence). Trimming cost V 4 bases and J 6 bases; bases outside gene matches: 6. This CDR3 is 13 amino acids long. The CDR3 bases are TGTGCCAGCAGCCAGGGACAGGACCGCGAGCAGTACTTC. Translated, it gives CASSQGQDREQYF.